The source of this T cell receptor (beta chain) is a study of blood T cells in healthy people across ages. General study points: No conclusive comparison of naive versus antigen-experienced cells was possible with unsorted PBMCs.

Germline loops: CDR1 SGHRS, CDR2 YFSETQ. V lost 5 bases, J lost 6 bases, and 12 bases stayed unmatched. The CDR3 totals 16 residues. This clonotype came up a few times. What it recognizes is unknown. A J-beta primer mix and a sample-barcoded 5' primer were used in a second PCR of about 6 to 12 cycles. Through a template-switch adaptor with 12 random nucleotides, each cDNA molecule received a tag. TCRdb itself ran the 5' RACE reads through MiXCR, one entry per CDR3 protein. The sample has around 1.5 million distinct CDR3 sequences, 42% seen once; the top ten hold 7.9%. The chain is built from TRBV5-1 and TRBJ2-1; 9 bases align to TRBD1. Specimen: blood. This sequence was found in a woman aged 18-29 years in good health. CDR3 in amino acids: CASRRYRDRVGNEQFF. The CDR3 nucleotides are TGCGCCAGCAGGCGGTACCGGGACAGGGTCGGCAATGAGCAGTTCTTC.